This entry lists 10 T cell receptor beta chains sequenced from one sample in a study of blood T cell repertoires in COVID-19. Here immunoSEQ multiplex PCR was the method, and the copy in TCRdb shows in-frame clones only, minus some. This table has 250,000 or so clones, around 80% appearing once. Sequencing was carried out using peripheral blood. Receptor source: a woman older than 75 with acute or convalescent COVID-19.

On this clone itself: The sample contains more than one DNA sequence encoding this CDR3. V and J are TRBV7-9 and TRBJ2-7; 9 bases align to TRBD1. Looked up from germline, CDR1 is SEHNR and CDR2 is FQNEAQ (reference sequence). The length of the CDR3 is 15 residues. V was clipped by 3 bases and J by 2 bases; unmatched bases: 5. This CDR3 is CASSLGQGITYEQYF. The CDR3 coding sequence is TGTGCCAGCAGCTTGGGACAGGGAATTACCTACGAGCAGTACTTC.

The chain couples TRBV9 to TRBJ1-1; 7 bases fit TRBD1. CDR1 SGDLS and CDR2 YYNGEE come from the germline V gene. J lost 4 bases, V lost 4 bases, and 13 bases had no gene match. The CDR3 contains 16 residues. The CDR3 sequence is CASSRGGLGRFTEAFF. In nucleotides, the CDR3 is TGTGCCAGCAGCAGAGGGGGCTTGGGGAGGTTCACTGAAGCTTTCTTT.

This chain joins TRBV7-2 and TRBJ1-1; TRBD1 might be the D (6 bases). V was cut by 4 bases and J by 6 bases, with 12 bases left in between. CDR3 size: 13 residues. Per the germline V gene, CDR1 is SGHTA and CDR2 is FQGNSA. For the CDR3, the DNA is TGTGCCAGCAGCTCTTCAACAGGGTCTGAAGCTTTCTTT. Amino acids: CASSSSTGSEAFF.

This CDR3 is CASSLAVASGNYEQYF. The CDR3 region has the DNA TGCGCCAGCAGCTTGGCCGTGGCTAGCGGGAACTACGAGCAGTACTTC. The chain combines TRBV5-1 with TRBJ2-7; 9 nucleotides line up with TRBD2. Germline V lookup: CDR1 SGHRS, CDR2 YFSETQ. J gave up 3 bases and V 0 bases, and 7 bases lay outside the gene matches. The CDR3 runs to 16 residues.

The chain combines TRBV5-8 with TRBJ2-1; TRBD2 aligns across 13 bases. The ends lost 0 bases at V and 5 bases at J; junction bases unmatched: 5. The CDR3 has 17 residues. Germline-derived CDR1 and CDR2 are SGHTS and YDEGEE. In DNA, the CDR3 is TGTGCCAGCAGCTTGGTATTGACTAGCGGGGGGAACAATGAGCAGTTCTTC. Amino acids: CASSLVLTSGGNNEQFF. Based on the CDR3 plus reference TRBV5-8 and TRBJ2-1, the full variable domain is EAGVTQSPTHLIKTRGQQATLRCSPISGHTSVYWYQQALGLGLQFLLWYDEGEERNRGNFPPRFSGRQFPNYSSELNVNALELEDSALYLCASSLVLTSGGNNEQFFGPGTRLTVL.

This chain connects TRBV25-1 to TRBJ2-5; 10 bases agree with TRBD2. V lost 1 base, J lost 7 bases, and 12 bases stayed unmatched. There are 17 residues in the CDR3. From germline, CDR1 is MGHDK and CDR2 SYGVNS. CDR3: CASSEWGASGRVGTQYF. CDR3 nucleotide sequence: TGTGCCAGCAGTGAATGGGGGGCTAGCGGGAGAGTTGGGACCCAGTACTTC.

This chain connects TRBV15 to TRBJ2-1, with TRBD2 matching over 8 bases. Germline CDR1 is LNHNV and CDR2 is YYDKDF (reference sequence). The CDR3 sequence is 18 residues long. V shed 3 bases and J 0 bases; nucleotides not matched to a gene: 10. CDR3 sequence: CATSSPQGLAGSYNEQFF. For the CDR3, the DNA is TGTGCCACCAGCAGTCCCCAGGGCCTAGCGGGCTCCTACAATGAGCAGTTCTTC. The variable domain in full, with the rest retrieved from reference TRBV15 and TRBJ2-1, is DAMVIQNPRYQVTQFGKPVTLSCSQTLNHNVMYWYQQKSSQAPKLLFHYYDKDFNNEADTPDNFQSRRPNTSFCFLDIRSPGLGDTAMYLCATSSPQGLAGSYNEQFFGPGTRLTVL.

The chain joins TRBV6-2 or TRBV6-3 to TRBJ2-1; 10 nucleotides agree with TRBD2. The V and J ends lost 2 bases and 5 bases, in that order; junction bases with no gene match: 3. The CDR3 contains 15 residues. Germline V gene sequence: CDR1 MNHEY, CDR2 SVGEGT. CDR3 sequence: CASSYVAGGNNEQFF. Written as DNA, the CDR3 is TGTGCCAGCAGTTACGTAGCGGGAGGTAACAATGAGCAGTTCTTC.

Only one count was recorded for this clone. This chain links TRBV7-3 with TRBJ2-5; 13 bases align to TRBD2. This CDR3 region has 17 residues. V shed 5 bases, J shed 5 bases, and the junction held 11 bases outside the gene matches. Germline loops: CDR1 SGHTA, CDR2 FQGTGA. The CDR3 DNA follows: TGTGCCAGCAGCATAGGACTAGCGGGGGCCCGGCCCGAGACCCAGTACTTC. It specifies CASSIGLAGARPETQYF.

This chain joins TRBV23-1 and TRBJ2-1; maybe TRBD2 (5 bases). TRBV23-1 carries the ORF label, with uncertain function. Deletions cut 3 bases from V and 5 bases from J, with 8 bases between. The CDR3 spans 13 residues. The CDR3 protein is CASSHGGNNEQFF. CDR3 bases: TGCGCCAGCAGTCATGGAGGTAACAATGAGCAGTTCTTC.